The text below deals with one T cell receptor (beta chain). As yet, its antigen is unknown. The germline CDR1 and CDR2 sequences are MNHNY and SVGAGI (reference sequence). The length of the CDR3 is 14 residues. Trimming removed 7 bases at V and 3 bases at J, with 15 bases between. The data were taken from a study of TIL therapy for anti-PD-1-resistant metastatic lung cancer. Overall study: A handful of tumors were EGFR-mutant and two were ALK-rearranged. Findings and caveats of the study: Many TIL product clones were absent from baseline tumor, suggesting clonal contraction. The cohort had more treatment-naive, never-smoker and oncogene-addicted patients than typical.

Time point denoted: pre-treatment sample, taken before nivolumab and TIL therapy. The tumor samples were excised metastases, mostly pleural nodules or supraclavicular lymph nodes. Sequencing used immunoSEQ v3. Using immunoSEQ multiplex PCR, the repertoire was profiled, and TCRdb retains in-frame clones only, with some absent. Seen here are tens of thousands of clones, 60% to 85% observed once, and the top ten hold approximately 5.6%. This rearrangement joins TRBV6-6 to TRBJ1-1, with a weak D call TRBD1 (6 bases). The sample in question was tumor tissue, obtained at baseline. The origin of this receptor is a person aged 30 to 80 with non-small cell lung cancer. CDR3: CASTPQGRDTEAFF. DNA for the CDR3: TGTGCCAGCACCCCGCAGGGGAGGGACACTGAAGCTTTCTTT.